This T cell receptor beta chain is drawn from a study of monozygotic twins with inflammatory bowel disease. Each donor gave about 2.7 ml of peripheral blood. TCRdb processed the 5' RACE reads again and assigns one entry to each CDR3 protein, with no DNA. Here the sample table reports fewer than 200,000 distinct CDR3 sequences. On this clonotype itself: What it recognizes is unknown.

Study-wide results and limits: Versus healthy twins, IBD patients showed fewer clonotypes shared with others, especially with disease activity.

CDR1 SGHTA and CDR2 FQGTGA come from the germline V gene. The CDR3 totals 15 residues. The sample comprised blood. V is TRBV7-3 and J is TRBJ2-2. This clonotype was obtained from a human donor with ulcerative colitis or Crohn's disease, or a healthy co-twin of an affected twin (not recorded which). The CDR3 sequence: CASSLSRWSSGELFF. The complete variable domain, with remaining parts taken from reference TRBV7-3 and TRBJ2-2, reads GAGVSQTPSNKVTEKGKYVELRCDPISGHTALYWYRQSLGQGPEFLIYFQGTGAADDSGLPNDRFFAVRPEGSVSTLKIQRTERGDSAVYLCASSLSRWSSGELFFGEGSRLTVL.